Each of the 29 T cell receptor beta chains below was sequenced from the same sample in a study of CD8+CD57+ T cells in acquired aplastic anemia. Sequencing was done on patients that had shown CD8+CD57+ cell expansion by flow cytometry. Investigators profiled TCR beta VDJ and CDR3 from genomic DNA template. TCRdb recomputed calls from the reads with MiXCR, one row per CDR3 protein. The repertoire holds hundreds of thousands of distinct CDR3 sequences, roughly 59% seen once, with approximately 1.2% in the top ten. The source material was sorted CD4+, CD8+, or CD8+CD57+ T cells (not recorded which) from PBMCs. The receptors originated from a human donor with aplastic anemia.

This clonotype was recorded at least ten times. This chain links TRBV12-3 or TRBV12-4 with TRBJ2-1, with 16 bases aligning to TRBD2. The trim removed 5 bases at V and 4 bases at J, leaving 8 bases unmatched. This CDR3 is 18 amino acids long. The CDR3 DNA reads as TGTGCCAGCAGTCCCCGGGGACTAGCGGGGGGGCGGTACAATGAGCAGTTCTTC. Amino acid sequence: CASSPRGLAGGRYNEQFF.

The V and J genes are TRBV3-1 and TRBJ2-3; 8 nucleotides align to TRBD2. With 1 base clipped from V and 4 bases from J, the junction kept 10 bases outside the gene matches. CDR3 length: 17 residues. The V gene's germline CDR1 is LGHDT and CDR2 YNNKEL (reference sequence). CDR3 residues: CASSQAAGRRGADTQYF. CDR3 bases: TGTGCCAGCAGCCAAGCTGCCGGGAGGCGGGGGGCAGATACGCAGTATTTT.

This chain's CDR3 is CASSIGPYNYGYTF. In DNA form, the CDR3 reads TGTGCCAGTAGTATTGGTCCGTACAACTATGGCTACACCTTC. This chain joins TRBV19 and TRBJ1-2, with D unresolved. CDR3 length: 14 residues. CDR1 and CDR2 from the germline V gene are LNHDA and SQIVND (reference sequence). The V end was cut by 3 bases, the J end by 2 bases, with 10 bases between.

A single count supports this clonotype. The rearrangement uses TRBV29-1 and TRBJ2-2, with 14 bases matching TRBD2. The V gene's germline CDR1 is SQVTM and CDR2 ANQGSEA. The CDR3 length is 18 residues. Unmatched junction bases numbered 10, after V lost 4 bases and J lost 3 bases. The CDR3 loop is CSVGPGLAGVTDTGELFF. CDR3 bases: TGCAGCGTTGGCCCGGGACTAGCGGGAGTTACGGACACCGGGGAGCTGTTTTTT.

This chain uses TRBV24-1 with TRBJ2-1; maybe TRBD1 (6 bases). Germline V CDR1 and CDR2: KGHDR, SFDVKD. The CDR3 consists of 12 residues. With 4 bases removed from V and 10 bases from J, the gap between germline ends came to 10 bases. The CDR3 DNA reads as TGTGCCACCAGTGACCGAGGACAGGAGCAGTTCTTC. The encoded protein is CATSDRGQEQFF.

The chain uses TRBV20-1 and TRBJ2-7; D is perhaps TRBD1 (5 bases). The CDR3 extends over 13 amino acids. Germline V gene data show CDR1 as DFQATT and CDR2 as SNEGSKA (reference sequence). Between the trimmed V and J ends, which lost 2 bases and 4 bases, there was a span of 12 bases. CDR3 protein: CSARFRDRYEQYF. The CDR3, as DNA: TGCAGTGCTAGATTCAGGGATAGGTACGAGCAGTACTTC.

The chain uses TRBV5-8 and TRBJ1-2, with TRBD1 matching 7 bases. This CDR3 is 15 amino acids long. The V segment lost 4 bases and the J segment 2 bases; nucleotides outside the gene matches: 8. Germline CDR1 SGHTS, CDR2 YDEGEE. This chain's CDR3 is CASSPRTGGNYGYTF. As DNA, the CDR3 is TGTGCCAGCAGCCCCAGGACAGGCGGGAACTATGGCTACACCTTC.

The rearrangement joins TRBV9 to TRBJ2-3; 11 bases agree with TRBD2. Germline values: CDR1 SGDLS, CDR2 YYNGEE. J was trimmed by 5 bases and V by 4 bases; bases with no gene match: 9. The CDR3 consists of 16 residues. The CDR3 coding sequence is TGTGCCAGCAGCCCAAGGGAGGGGACTAGCGGAGATACGCAGTATTTT. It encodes CASSPREGTSGDTQYF.

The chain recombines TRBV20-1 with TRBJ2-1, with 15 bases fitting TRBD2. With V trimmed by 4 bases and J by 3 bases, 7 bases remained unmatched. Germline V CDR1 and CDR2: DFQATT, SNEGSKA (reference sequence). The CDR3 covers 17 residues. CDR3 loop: CSATGTSGRPNYNEQFF. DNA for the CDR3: TGCAGTGCTACCGGGACTAGCGGGAGGCCTAACTACAATGAGCAGTTCTTC.

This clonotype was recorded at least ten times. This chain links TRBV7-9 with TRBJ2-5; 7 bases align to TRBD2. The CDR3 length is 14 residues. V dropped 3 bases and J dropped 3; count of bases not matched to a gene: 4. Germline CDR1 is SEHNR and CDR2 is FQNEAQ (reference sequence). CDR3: CASSLGLAEETQYF. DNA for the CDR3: TGTGCCAGCAGCTTGGGCCTAGCGGAAGAGACCCAGTACTTC.

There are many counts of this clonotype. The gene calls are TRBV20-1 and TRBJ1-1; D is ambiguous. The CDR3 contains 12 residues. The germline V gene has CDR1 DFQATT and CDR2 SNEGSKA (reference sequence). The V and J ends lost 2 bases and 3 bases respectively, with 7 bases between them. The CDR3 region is CSARSGYTEAFF. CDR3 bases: TGCAGTGCTAGATCCGGGTACACTGAAGCTTTCTTT.

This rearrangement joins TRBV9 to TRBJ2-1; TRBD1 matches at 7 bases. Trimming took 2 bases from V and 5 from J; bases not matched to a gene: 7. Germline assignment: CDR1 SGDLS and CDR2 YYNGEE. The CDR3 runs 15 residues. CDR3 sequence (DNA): TGTGCCAGCAGCGTGACAGGGAACCCCAACAATGAGCAGTTCTTC. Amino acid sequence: CASSVTGNPNNEQFF.

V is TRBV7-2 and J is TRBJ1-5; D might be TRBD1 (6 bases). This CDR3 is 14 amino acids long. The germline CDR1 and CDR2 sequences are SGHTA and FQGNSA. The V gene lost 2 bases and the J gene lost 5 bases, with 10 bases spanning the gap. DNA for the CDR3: TGTGCCAGCAGCTTATACAGGGTTGATCAGCCCCAGCATTTT. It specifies CASSLYRVDQPQHF.

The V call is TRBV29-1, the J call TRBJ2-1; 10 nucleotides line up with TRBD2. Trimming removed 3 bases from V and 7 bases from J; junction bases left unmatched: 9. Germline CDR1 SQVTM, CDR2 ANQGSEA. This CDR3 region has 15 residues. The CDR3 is CSVDGAGGRRNEQFF. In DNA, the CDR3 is TGCAGCGTTGACGGAGCGGGGGGGCGGCGGAATGAGCAGTTCTTC.

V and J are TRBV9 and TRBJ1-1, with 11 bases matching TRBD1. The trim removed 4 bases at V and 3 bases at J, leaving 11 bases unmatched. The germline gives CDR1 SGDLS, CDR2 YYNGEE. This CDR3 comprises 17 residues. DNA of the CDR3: TGTGCCAGCAGCTTTGGGACAGGGGGTTTGGGGGACACTGAAGCTTTCTTT. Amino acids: CASSFGTGGLGDTEAFF.

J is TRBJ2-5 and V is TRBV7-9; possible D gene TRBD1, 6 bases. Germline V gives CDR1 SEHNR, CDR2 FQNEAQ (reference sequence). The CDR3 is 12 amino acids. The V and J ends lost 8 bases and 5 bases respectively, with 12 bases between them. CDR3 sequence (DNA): TGTGCCAGCGGGGGCCCAGGGGAGACCCAGTACTTC. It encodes CASGGPGETQYF.

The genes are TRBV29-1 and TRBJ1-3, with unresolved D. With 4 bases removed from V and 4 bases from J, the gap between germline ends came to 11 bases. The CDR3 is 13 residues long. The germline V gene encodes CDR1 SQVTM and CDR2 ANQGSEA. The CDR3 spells CSVGVQAGNTIYF. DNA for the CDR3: TGCAGCGTTGGGGTGCAGGCCGGAAACACCATATATTTT.

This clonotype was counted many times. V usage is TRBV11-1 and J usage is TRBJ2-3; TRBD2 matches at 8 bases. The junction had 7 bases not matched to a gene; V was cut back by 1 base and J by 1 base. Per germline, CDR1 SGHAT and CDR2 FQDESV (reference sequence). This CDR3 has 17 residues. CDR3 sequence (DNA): TGTGCCAGCAGCTTAGGGGTGGGTAGCGGGGGCACAGATACGCAGTATTTT. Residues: CASSLGVGSGGTDTQYF.

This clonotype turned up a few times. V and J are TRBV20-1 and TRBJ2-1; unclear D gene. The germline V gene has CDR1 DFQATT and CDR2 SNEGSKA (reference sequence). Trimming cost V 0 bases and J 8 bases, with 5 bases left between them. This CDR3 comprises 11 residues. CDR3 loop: CSAREDHEQFF. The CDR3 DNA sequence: TGCAGTGCTAGAGAGGACCATGAGCAGTTCTTC.

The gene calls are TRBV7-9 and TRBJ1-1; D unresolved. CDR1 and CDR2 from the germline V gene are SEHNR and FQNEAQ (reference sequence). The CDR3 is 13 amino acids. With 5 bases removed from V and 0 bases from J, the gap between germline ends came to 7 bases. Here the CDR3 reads CASSIGMNTEAFF. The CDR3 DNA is TGTGCCAGCAGCATCGGGATGAACACTGAAGCTTTCTTT.

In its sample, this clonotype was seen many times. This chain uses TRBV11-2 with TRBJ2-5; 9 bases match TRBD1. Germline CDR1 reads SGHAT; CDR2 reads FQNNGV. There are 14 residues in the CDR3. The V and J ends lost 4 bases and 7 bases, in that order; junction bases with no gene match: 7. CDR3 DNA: TGTGCCAGCAGCTCGGGACAGGGTGAGGGGACCCAGTACTTC. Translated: CASSSGQGEGTQYF.

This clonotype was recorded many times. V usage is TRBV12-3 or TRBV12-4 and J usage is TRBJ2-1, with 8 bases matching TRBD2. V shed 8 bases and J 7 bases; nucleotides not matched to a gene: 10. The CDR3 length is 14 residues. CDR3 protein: CASVGYGGANEQFF. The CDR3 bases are TGTGCCAGCGTTGGTTACGGGGGGGCGAATGAGCAGTTCTTC.

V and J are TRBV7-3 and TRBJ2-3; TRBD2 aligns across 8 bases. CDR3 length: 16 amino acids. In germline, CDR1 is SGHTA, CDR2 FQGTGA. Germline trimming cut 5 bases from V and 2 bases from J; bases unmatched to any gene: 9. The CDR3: CASSGGGRGDTDTQYF. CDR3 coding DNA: TGTGCCAGCAGCGGCGGGGGGCGGGGGGACACAGATACGCAGTATTTT.

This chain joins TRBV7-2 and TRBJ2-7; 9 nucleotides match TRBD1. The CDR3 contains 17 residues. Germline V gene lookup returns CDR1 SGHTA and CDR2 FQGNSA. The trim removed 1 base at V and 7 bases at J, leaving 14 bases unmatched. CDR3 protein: CASSLVLAGTGRLEQYF. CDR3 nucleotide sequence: TGTGCCAGCAGCTTAGTTCTTGCCGGGACAGGGCGGTTAGAGCAGTACTTC.

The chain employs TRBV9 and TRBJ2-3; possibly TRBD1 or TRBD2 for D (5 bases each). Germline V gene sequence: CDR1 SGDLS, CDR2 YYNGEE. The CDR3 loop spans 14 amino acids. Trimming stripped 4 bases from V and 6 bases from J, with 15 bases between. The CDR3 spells CASSPRAEGDTQYF. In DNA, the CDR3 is TGTGCCAGCAGCCCCCGGGCCGAGGGGGATACGCAGTATTTT.

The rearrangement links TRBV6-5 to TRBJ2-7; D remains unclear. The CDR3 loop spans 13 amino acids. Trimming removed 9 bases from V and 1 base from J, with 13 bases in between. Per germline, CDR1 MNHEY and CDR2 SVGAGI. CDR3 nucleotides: TGTGCCAGGGTTTCAAGGGTATCCTACGAGCAGTACTTC. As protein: CARVSRVSYEQYF.

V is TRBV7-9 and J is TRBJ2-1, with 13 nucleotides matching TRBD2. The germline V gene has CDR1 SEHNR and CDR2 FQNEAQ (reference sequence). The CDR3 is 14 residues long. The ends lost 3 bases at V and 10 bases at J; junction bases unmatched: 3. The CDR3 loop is CASSLTSGRWEQFF. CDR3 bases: TGTGCCAGCAGCTTGACTAGCGGGAGGTGGGAGCAGTTCTTC.

The CDR3 protein is CSVEPQYNEQFF. The CDR3 nucleotides are TGCAGCGTTGAACCACAGTACAATGAGCAGTTCTTC. V gene TRBV29-1 combines with J gene TRBJ2-1, with D unclear. The length of the CDR3 is 12 residues. Trimming shortened V by 2 bases and J by 4 bases, and 6 bases separated the two germline ends. Germline CDR1 SQVTM, CDR2 ANQGSEA.

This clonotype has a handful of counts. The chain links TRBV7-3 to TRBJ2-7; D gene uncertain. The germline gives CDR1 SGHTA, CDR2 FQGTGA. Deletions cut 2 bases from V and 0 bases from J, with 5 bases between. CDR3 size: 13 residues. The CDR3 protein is CASSLSLSYEQYF. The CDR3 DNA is TGTGCCAGCAGCTTATCCCTCTCCTACGAGCAGTACTTC.